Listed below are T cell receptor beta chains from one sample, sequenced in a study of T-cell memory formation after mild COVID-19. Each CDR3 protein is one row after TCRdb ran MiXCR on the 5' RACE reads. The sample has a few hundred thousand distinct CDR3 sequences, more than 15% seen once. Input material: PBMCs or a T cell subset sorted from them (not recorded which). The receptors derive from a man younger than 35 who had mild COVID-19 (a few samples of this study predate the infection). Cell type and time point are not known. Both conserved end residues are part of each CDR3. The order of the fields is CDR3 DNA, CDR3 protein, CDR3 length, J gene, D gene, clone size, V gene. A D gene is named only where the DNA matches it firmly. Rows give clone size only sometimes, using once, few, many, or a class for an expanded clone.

CDR3nt: TGCAGTGCCCACGGGACTAGCGGCACAGATACGCAGTATTTT
CDR3aa: CSAHGTSGTDTQYF
len: 14
j_gene: TRBJ2-3
d_gene: TRBD2
abundance: many
v_gene: TRBV20-1

CDR3nt: TGTGCCAGCAGCTTAGTTATCAGGTCGACCTACAATGAGCAGTTCTTC
CDR3aa: CASSLVIRSTYNEQFF
len: 16
j_gene: TRBJ2-1
d_gene: .
abundance: .
v_gene: TRBV7-9

CDR3nt: TGTGCCAGCAGGCCAGCAGGGGGGAACCCAGAGACCCAGTACTTC
CDR3aa: CASRPAGGNPETQYF
len: 15
j_gene: TRBJ2-5
d_gene: .
abundance: .
v_gene: TRBV6-5

CDR3nt: TGTGCCAGCAGTTTATCTCTCGACCTGGGAGATACGCAGTATTTT
CDR3aa: CASSLSLDLGDTQYF
len: 15
j_gene: TRBJ2-3
d_gene: .
abundance: .
v_gene: TRBV28

CDR3nt: TGCAGCGTTGCCGTGGGGGACTCTGGTGGCTACACCTTC
CDR3aa: CSVAVGDSGGYTF
len: 13
j_gene: TRBJ1-2
d_gene: .
abundance: few
v_gene: TRBV29-1

CDR3nt: TGTGCCAGCAGTGCAGGGGGCTATATCTACGAGCAGTACTTC
CDR3aa: CASSAGGYIYEQYF
len: 14
j_gene: TRBJ2-7
d_gene: TRBD1
abundance: .
v_gene: TRBV12-3/TRBV12-4

CDR3nt: TGTGCCAGCAGGCCGGGAGGGTACTACTACGAGCAGTACTTC
CDR3aa: CASRPGGYYYEQYF
len: 14
j_gene: TRBJ2-7
d_gene: TRBD2
abundance: .
v_gene: TRBV12-3/TRBV12-4

CDR3nt: TGTGCCAGCAGCTCCCCCCGGGACAGGGGTCAAGCCTACTATGGCTACACCTTC
CDR3aa: CASSSPRDRGQAYYGYTF
len: 18
j_gene: TRBJ1-2
d_gene: TRBD1
abundance: few
v_gene: TRBV7-2

CDR3nt: TGTGCCAGCAGCTTAGTTCCCTGGGGGCGCAATCAGCCCCAGCATTTT
CDR3aa: CASSLVPWGRNQPQHF
len: 16
j_gene: TRBJ1-5
d_gene: .
abundance: .
v_gene: TRBV7-8

CDR3nt: TGTGCCAGCAGCTTATCTCGGACTAGCGGGGGGGCCGGGGCCAAAAACATTCAGTACTTC
CDR3aa: CASSLSRTSGGAGAKNIQYF
len: 20
j_gene: TRBJ2-4
d_gene: TRBD2
abundance: .
v_gene: TRBV7-9

CDR3nt: TGTGCCAGCAGCCAGGCCTATTTGTCCACAGATACGCAGTATTTT
CDR3aa: CASSQAYLSTDTQYF
len: 15
j_gene: TRBJ2-3
d_gene: .
abundance: .
v_gene: TRBV7-2

CDR3nt: TGTGCCAGCATGTACACCGGGGAGCTGTTTTTT
CDR3aa: CASMYTGELFF
len: 11
j_gene: TRBJ2-2
d_gene: .
abundance: few
v_gene: TRBV25-1

CDR3nt: TGTGCCAGCAGCTTAGGATCAGATGAGCAGTACTTC
CDR3aa: CASSLGSDEQYF
len: 12
j_gene: TRBJ2-7
d_gene: .
abundance: .
v_gene: TRBV7-9

CDR3nt: TGTGCCAGCAGCCAAACTGGGCCCGAAGGTGAGCAGTTCTTC
CDR3aa: CASSQTGPEGEQFF
len: 14
j_gene: TRBJ2-1
d_gene: .
abundance: .
v_gene: TRBV7-2

CDR3nt: TGTGCCAGCAGCTTGGTTGCTCTAGCGGAGACCCAGTACTTC
CDR3aa: CASSLVALAETQYF
len: 14
j_gene: TRBJ2-5
d_gene: .
abundance: .
v_gene: TRBV5-5

CDR3nt: TGTGCCAGCAGCTATGCGACGGGACTAGCGGGGGACAATGAGCAGTTCTTC
CDR3aa: CASSYATGLAGDNEQFF
len: 17
j_gene: TRBJ2-1
d_gene: TRBD2
abundance: few
v_gene: TRBV12-3/TRBV12-4

CDR3nt: TGTGCCAGCAGTTACGGTGGTTCACCCCTCCACTTT
CDR3aa: CASSYGGSPLHF
len: 12
j_gene: TRBJ1-6
d_gene: .
abundance: .
v_gene: TRBV6-2/TRBV6-3

CDR3nt: TGCGCCAGCAGCCAAGATTACCGAGGACAGGGCTACGAGCAGTACTTC
CDR3aa: CASSQDYRGQGYEQYF
len: 16
j_gene: TRBJ2-7
d_gene: TRBD1
abundance: .
v_gene: TRBV4-3